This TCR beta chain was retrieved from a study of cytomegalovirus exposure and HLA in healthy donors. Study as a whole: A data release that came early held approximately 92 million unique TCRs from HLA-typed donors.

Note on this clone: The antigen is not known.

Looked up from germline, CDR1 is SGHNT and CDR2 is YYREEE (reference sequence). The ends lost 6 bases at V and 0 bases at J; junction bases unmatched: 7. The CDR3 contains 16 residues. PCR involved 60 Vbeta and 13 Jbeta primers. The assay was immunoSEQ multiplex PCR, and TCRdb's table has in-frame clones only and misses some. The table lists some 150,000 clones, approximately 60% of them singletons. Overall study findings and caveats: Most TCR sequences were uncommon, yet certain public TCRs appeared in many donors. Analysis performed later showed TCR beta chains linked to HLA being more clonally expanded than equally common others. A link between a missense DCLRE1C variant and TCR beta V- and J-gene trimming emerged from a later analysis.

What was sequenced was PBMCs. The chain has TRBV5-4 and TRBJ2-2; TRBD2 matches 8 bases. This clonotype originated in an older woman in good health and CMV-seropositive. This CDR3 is CASTKTSGSNTGELFF. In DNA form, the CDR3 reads TGTGCCAGCACAAAAACTAGCGGTTCGAACACCGGGGAGCTGTTTTTT.